The clone carrying this TCR beta chain has more than one count but fewer than ten. The CDR3 contains 15 residues. Trimming took off 3 bases at V and 5 bases at J, with 13 bases between the two ends. The V gene's germline CDR1 is LNHDA and CDR2 SQIVND (reference sequence). Sequenced by immunoSEQ multiplex PCR; TCRdb stores in-frame clones only, minus some. The table records roughly 60,000 clones, around three quarters of them present only once. The entry originates in a study of T cell clones after liver transplantation. As for the study in general: Post-transplant blood was tracked for graft-donor-reactive T cell clones identified in a pre-transplant mixed lymphocyte reaction. Subjects received no induction therapy and standard immunosuppression until randomization at 12-24 months post-transplant. Timepoints were pre-transplant, pre-withdrawal, and after withdrawal was completed or failed.

CD3+CD4+ and CD3+CD8+ cells were FACS-sorted from thawed unstimulated PBMCs. The sequence was collected from a human patient who received a liver transplant. Some of the T cells may derive from the graft donor. This chain joins TRBV19 and TRBJ2-2; no reliable D call. Material: CD4+ T cells from blood, obtained at the approximately 15-month timepoint. The CDR3 coding sequence is TGTGCCAGTAGTATGGGCTCCCGAGAGACCGGGGAGCTGTTTTTT. It encodes CASSMGSRETGELFF.